This T cell receptor (beta chain) was sequenced in a study of blood T cell repertoires in COVID-19 (dated by TCRdb to 2018 to 2020). For context, the study as a whole: Collaborator samples came from the United States, Italy and Spain and covered acute and convalescent phases of COVID-19. Nearly every sample came with metadata listing a de-identified subject ID, COVID-19 status, age in years and sex. Where HLA class I and class II types were available, the types were taken from metadata supplied by the sample provider, not from assay-based typing. The repertoires were released in a freely available public database meant as a resource for research on the immune response to SARS-CoV-2. The samples were drawn from two sources: the first 160 participants of the ongoing ImmuneRACE study, and fewer than 1,500 subjects contributed by 6 global collaborators. The material from the prospective study consisted of cDNA or gDNA derived from T cells, B-cell-depleted T cells, or PBMCs. Deeply sampled blood TCRbeta repertoires from subjects exposed to, actively infected with, or recovered from COVID-19 were included in the dataset.

Beyond this particular receptor, the publication reports: Clinical and demographic metadata were provided uncurated, with the amount varying by source and participant.

A word on this clone: What this receptor recognizes is not known. Base qualities are not provided; no much larger clone lies one nucleotide away.

In Seattle, one collaborating source enrolled patients while the infection was active and tracked those patients longitudinally over the course of disease. Whole blood was collected in K2EDTA tubes by collaborating institutions according to the institutions' own protocols. For TCRbeta analysis, collaborators shipped samples as frozen whole blood, isolated PBMCs, or DNA extracted from either of those sample types. CDR1 and CDR2, looked up from the germline V gene (reference sequence), are MNHNY and SVGAGI. The CDR3 runs 14 residues from the cysteine to the phenylalanine. Just the 42-base CDR3 DNA is kept, in frame starting at base 1. V lost 6 bases and J lost 4 bases, and the count of bases not matched to a germline gene is 8. TCRbeta CDR3 regions were amplified from genomic DNA using the immunoSEQ Assay, a bias-controlled multiplex PCR. The paper's processing steps were these. The number of nucleated cells in each sample was estimated by amplification of reference gene primers within the assay. Sequence reads were collapsed and filtered to measure the absolute abundance of every unique TCRbeta CDR3 rearrangement. For each sample, productive Simpson clonality was calculated by taking the square root of Simpson's diversity index across productive rearrangements. Not all clones reach the TCRdb copy of this immuneACCESS table, which keeps in-frame sequences only. Checked studies attribute under half of the gap to unresolved V genes and leave the rest unexplained. V and J calls and clone size are those listed in that table; D and trimming were worked out from the DNA. For this sample the table gives around 94,000 clones, of which about 85% were detected only once. Of the sample, 4% to 5.5% is held by the ten largest clones.

This receptor was taken from a woman in her 50s with COVID-19, enrolled during active disease. This sequence uses TRBV6-6 and TRBJ2-5; 7 bases in the junction line up with TRBD1. The sequenced sample was peripheral blood. Here the CDR3 is given as CASRPGGNRETQYF. The DNA reads as follows: TGTGCCAGCAGACCAGGGGGAAATCGAGAGACCCAGTACTTC.